Listed below are T cell receptor beta chains from one sample, sequenced in a study of cytomegalovirus exposure and HLA in healthy donors. The data were produced by immunoSEQ multiplex PCR, yet TCRdb's version contains in-frame clones alone and is incomplete. The sample carries tens of thousands of clones, 94% recorded once. What was sequenced was PBMCs. These receptors were collected from a woman between 18 and 29 years old in good health and CMV-seropositive. Both conserved end residues are part of each CDR3. Each record gives: CDR3 length, clone size, D gene, J gene, V gene, CDR3 protein, CDR3 DNA. A D gene is named only where the DNA matches it firmly. The size field is filled for only some rows; it gives once, few, many or a size class.

length: 16; size: once; D: NA; J: TRBJ2-1; V: TRBV4-1; CDR3: CASSQGPQNSYNEQFF; DNA: TGCGCCAGCAGCCAAGGACCCCAGAACAGTTACAATGAGCAGTTCTTC
length: 12; size: NA; D: NA; J: TRBJ1-4; V: TRBV2; CDR3: CASSGGGEKLFF; DNA: TGTGCCAGCAGTGGCGGGGGTGAAAAACTGTTTTTT
length: 14; size: few; D: NA; J: TRBJ2-1; V: TRBV6-1; CDR3: CATLLRDSGNEQFF; DNA: TGTGCCACCTTACTACGGGATTCGGGGAATGAGCAGTTCTTC
length: 14; size: NA; D: NA; J: TRBJ2-1; V: TRBV7-9; CDR3: CASSRIATYNEQFF; DNA: TGTGCCAGCAGTCGTATCGCCACTTACAATGAGCAGTTCTTC
length: 16; size: NA; D: TRBD2; J: TRBJ2-3; V: TRBV10-3; CDR3: CATAAGLAGVENTQYF; DNA: TGTGCCACTGCGGCGGGACTAGCGGGAGTAGAAAATACGCAGTATTTT
length: 12; size: NA; D: NA; J: TRBJ1-1; V: TRBV28; CDR3: CASTRSGTEAFF; DNA: TGTGCCAGTACCCGCTCGGGCACTGAAGCTTTCTTT
length: 15; size: NA; D: TRBD2; J: TRBJ2-1; V: TRBV6-1; CDR3: CASSEGTSGGNEQFF; DNA: TGTGCCAGCAGTGAAGGGACTAGCGGGGGCAATGAGCAGTTCTTC
length: 15; size: NA; D: TRBD2; J: TRBJ2-7; V: TRBV10-3; CDR3: CAISQGLAGVREQYF; DNA: TGTGCCATCAGCCAGGGACTAGCGGGAGTACGGGAGCAGTACTTC
length: 11; size: NA; D: NA; J: TRBJ2-5; V: TRBV7-2; CDR3: CASSLRGTQYF; DNA: TGTGCCAGCAGCTTACGAGGGACCCAGTACTTC
length: 13; size: NA; D: TRBD1; J: TRBJ2-7; V: TRBV28; CDR3: CATRVTGIYEQYF; DNA: TGTGCCACCAGAGTGACAGGGATCTACGAGCAGTACTTC
length: 16; size: NA; D: TRBD1; J: TRBJ1-3; V: TRBV5-8; CDR3: CASSFGDRAVGNTIYF; DNA: TGTGCCAGCAGCTTCGGGGACAGGGCGGTCGGAAACACCATATATTTT
length: 14; size: NA; D: TRBD1; J: TRBJ2-7; V: TRBV5-1; CDR3: CASSSGTGGVEQYF; DNA: TGCGCCAGCAGCTCCGGGACAGGGGGCGTCGAGCAGTACTTC
length: 13; size: once; D: TRBD1; J: TRBJ1-1; V: TRBV30; CDR3: CAWVTGAHTEAFF; DNA: TGTGCCTGGGTTACAGGGGCACACACTGAAGCTTTCTTT
length: 15; size: NA; D: NA; J: TRBJ2-1; V: TRBV5-1; CDR3: CASSFQGPDYNEQFF; DNA: TGCGCCAGCAGCTTCCAGGGGCCCGATTACAATGAGCAGTTCTTC
length: 15; size: NA; D: TRBD1; J: TRBJ2-7; V: TRBV7-2; CDR3: CASSFSGTGSYEQYF; DNA: TGTGCCAGCAGCTTCTCCGGGACAGGCTCCTACGAGCAGTACTTC
length: 14; size: NA; D: NA; J: TRBJ1-2; V: TRBV6-4; CDR3: CASSNTGSRGGYTF; DNA: TGTGCCAGCAGCAATACCGGGTCACGGGGTGGCTACACCTTC
length: 14; size: NA; D: NA; J: TRBJ2-7; V: TRBV7-8; CDR3: CASSLGLGVYEQYF; DNA: TGTGCCAGCAGCTTGGGGTTAGGGGTGTACGAGCAGTACTTC
length: 15; size: NA; D: NA; J: TRBJ1-1; V: TRBV6-1; CDR3: CASSEFAGMNTEAFF; DNA: TGTGCCAGCAGTGAATTCGCGGGAATGAACACTGAAGCTTTCTTT
length: 13; size: NA; D: NA; J: TRBJ2-5; V: TRBV4-1; CDR3: CASRQTGKETQYF; DNA: TGCGCCAGCAGACAAACAGGGAAAGAGACCCAGTACTTC
length: 14; size: NA; D: NA; J: TRBJ1-5; V: TRBV5-6; CDR3: CASSSSTENQPQHF; DNA: TGTGCCAGCAGCTCCTCGACGGAGAATCAGCCCCAGCATTTT
length: 15; size: NA; D: NA; J: TRBJ1-2; V: TRBV6-5; CDR3: CASSAGTHETYGYTF; DNA: TGTGCCAGCAGTGCCGGGACACACGAAACTTATGGCTACACCTTC
length: 13; size: NA; D: NA; J: TRBJ1-3; V: TRBV5-4; CDR3: CASSTYDRNTIYF; DNA: TGTGCCAGCAGCACCTATGACAGGAACACCATATATTTT
length: 14; size: NA; D: NA; J: TRBJ1-1; V: TRBV5-1; CDR3: CASSLEGLRTEAFF; DNA: TGCGCCAGCAGCTTGGAGGGGCTGCGAACTGAAGCTTTCTTT
length: 16; size: NA; D: TRBD2; J: TRBJ2-1; V: TRBV4-3; CDR3: CASSRKGTSGSDEQFF; DNA: TGCGCCAGCAGCCGGAAAGGGACTAGCGGGTCGGATGAGCAGTTCTTC
length: 15; size: NA; D: TRBD2; J: TRBJ2-7; V: TRBV7-3; CDR3: CASSSGLAGGYEQYF; DNA: TGTGCCAGCAGTTCGGGACTAGCGGGAGGATACGAGCAGTACTTC
length: 12; size: NA; D: NA; J: TRBJ2-3; V: TRBV30; CDR3: CAWSVFSDTQYF; DNA: TGTGCCTGGAGTGTCTTTTCAGATACGCAGTATTTT
length: 15; size: NA; D: TRBD2; J: TRBJ2-5; V: TRBV5-1; CDR3: CASSLGTSGGETQYF; DNA: TGCGCCAGCAGCTTGGGGACTAGCGGGGGAGAGACCCAGTACTTC
length: 16; size: NA; D: TRBD2; J: TRBJ2-3; V: TRBV7-3; CDR3: CASSLTPSGGTDTQYF; DNA: TGTGCCAGCAGCTTAACCCCGAGCGGGGGGACAGATACGCAGTATTTT
length: 15; size: once; D: NA; J: TRBJ1-4; V: TRBV7-8; CDR3: CASRFELATNEKLFF; DNA: TGTGCCAGCAGGTTCGAACTCGCAACTAATGAAAAACTGTTTTTT
length: 13; size: NA; D: NA; J: TRBJ2-7; V: TRBV6-5; CDR3: CASRSGTSYEQYF; DNA: TGTGCCAGCAGAAGTGGGACATCCTACGAGCAGTACTTC
length: 14; size: NA; D: NA; J: TRBJ1-4; V: TRBV18; CDR3: CASSLSGANEKLFF; DNA: TGTGCCAGCTCCTTGTCGGGGGCTAATGAAAAACTGTTTTTT
length: 16; size: NA; D: NA; J: TRBJ1-1; V: TRBV12-2; CDR3: CASRLVQGGVNTEAFF; DNA: TGTGCAAGTCGCTTAGTCCAGGGAGGGGTAAACACTGAAGCTTTCTTT
length: 14; size: NA; D: NA; J: TRBJ1-3; V: TRBV5-1; CDR3: CASSLAGSGNTIYF; DNA: TGCGCCAGCAGCTTGGCAGGGTCTGGAAACACCATATATTTT
length: 16; size: NA; D: NA; J: TRBJ1-3; V: TRBV15; CDR3: CATSRVGVHSGNTIYF; DNA: TGTGCCACCAGCAGAGTTGGAGTCCACTCTGGAAACACCATATATTTT
length: 14; size: NA; D: NA; J: TRBJ1-3; V: TRBV9; CDR3: CASTLQDSGNTIYF; DNA: TGTGCCAGCACCCTACAGGACTCTGGAAACACCATATATTTT
length: 14; size: NA; D: TRBD1; J: TRBJ2-5; V: TRBV28; CDR3: CASRGQEYQETQYF; DNA: TGTGCCAGCAGAGGACAGGAGTACCAAGAGACCCAGTACTTC
length: 17; size: NA; D: NA; J: TRBJ2-3; V: TRBV7-2; CDR3: CASSLAQSSQSTDTQYF; DNA: TGTGCCAGCAGCTTAGCGCAGTCAAGTCAGAGCACAGATACGCAGTATTTT
length: 18; size: NA; D: TRBD1; J: TRBJ1-2; V: TRBV27; CDR3: CASSLSEQGTGRDYGYTF; DNA: TGTGCCAGCAGTTTATCGGAACAGGGGACAGGCAGGGACTATGGCTACACCTTC
length: 16; size: NA; D: TRBD2; J: TRBJ2-7; V: TRBV15; CDR3: CATSRGMAAGSYEQYF; DNA: TGTGCCACCAGCAGAGGTATGGCAGCGGGGTCCTACGAGCAGTACTTC
length: 11; size: once; D: TRBD1; J: TRBJ1-2; V: TRBV29-1; CDR3: CSATTGNSYTF; DNA: TGCAGCGCCACGACAGGGAATAGCTACACCTTC
length: 15; size: NA; D: TRBD1; J: TRBJ2-7; V: TRBV5-4; CDR3: CASSIGTGDPYEQYF; DNA: TGTGCCAGCAGCATCGGGACAGGGGATCCCTACGAGCAGTACTTC
length: 15; size: NA; D: TRBD1; J: TRBJ2-3; V: TRBV5-1; CDR3: CASSGQGGGTDTQYF; DNA: TGCGCCAGCAGCGGACAGGGCGGAGGCACAGATACGCAGTATTTT
length: 16; size: NA; D: NA; J: TRBJ1-5; V: TRBV21-1; CDR3: CASSKRGQGGNQPQHF; DNA: TGTGCCAGCAGCAAAAGGGGACAGGGTGGCAATCAGCCCCAGCATTTT
length: 17; size: NA; D: TRBD2; J: TRBJ2-1; V: TRBV11-2; CDR3: CASSLVGTSGSYNEQFF; DNA: TGTGCCAGCAGCTTAGTAGGGACTAGCGGGTCGTACAATGAGCAGTTCTTC
length: 15; size: once; D: TRBD1; J: TRBJ2-1; V: TRBV7-8; CDR3: CASSSLTGIGDEQFF; DNA: TGTGCCAGCAGCTCATTGACAGGGATTGGCGATGAGCAGTTCTTC